A single TCR beta chain is shown here with its context. This entry belongs to a study of technical replicates of blood from a few donors. TCRdb keeps only in-frame clones here, not all; method: immunoSEQ multiplex PCR. The table lists fewer than 85,000 clones, about 95% of them singletons. V lost 4 bases and J lost 3, with 11 bases in between. The CDR3 runs to 15 residues. Germline CDR1 reads SGHRS; CDR2 reads YFSETQ. Sequencing used T cells isolated from PBMCs. The sequence was collected from a human donor in good health. The J gene is TRBJ2-6, the V gene TRBV5-1; the D gene is possibly TRBD2 (6 bases). CDR3 sequence: CASSLWGDGANVLTF. The DNA of the CDR3 is TGCGCCAGCAGCCTTTGGGGGGATGGGGCCAACGTCCTGACTTTC.